This TCR beta chain derives from a study of Ad26.COV2.S vaccination and SARS-CoV-2 variants. Treatment: roughly 18 received Ad26.COV2.S at low or high dose, single or two shots; 5 received placebo; per-sample allocation not given. Vaccine and placebo recipients were sampled on day 63 after the first injection. V dropped 8 bases and J dropped 0 bases, with 13 bases sitting between them. The CDR3 totals 15 residues. The germline V gene has CDR1 MDHEN and CDR2 SYDVKM. Some clones are missing from TCRdb's copy, which holds only in-frame ones; the method was immunoSEQ multiplex PCR. The sample carries about 350,000 clones, 70% to 90% recorded once.

The source material was peripheral blood, sampled in a trial of Ad26.COV2.S vaccine versus placebo. The chain is built from TRBV28 and TRBJ1-4; D is unresolved. This receptor was obtained from a person between 18 and 59 years old who received the Ad26.COV2.S COVID-19 vaccine or a placebo. The DNA of the CDR3 is TGTGCCAGCTGTAATCCAGGAGCAACTAATGAAAAACTGTTTTTT. This sequence encodes CASCNPGATNEKLFF. The whole variable domain, remainder taken from reference TRBV28 and TRBJ1-4, is DVKVTQSSRYLVKRTGEKVFLECVQDMDHENMFWYRQDPGLGLRLIYFSYDVKMKEKGDIPEGYSVSREKKERFSLILESASTNQTSMYLCASCNPGATNEKLFFGSGTQLSVL.